This passage covers 32 T cell receptor beta chains from one sample sequenced in a study of shared clonotypes between healthy human individuals. Terminally differentiated effector memory CD45RA+ cells were excluded from the naive CD8 cells, which were CD45RO-negative and positively selected for CCR7. TCRdb keeps only in-frame clones here, not all; method: immunoSEQ multiplex PCR. This table holds about 2 million clones, just under 95% found once. Sequenced material: naive CD8+ T cells sorted from blood. Receptor source: a man between 18 and 29 years old in good health.

Points on this clone: The same CDR3 is also encoded by other DNA sequences in this sample. The chain couples TRBV5-6 to TRBJ2-3, with D unresolved. The V gene lost 4 bases and the J gene lost 3 bases, with 3 bases spanning the gap. The CDR3 sequence is 11 residues long. Germline assignment: CDR1 SGHDT and CDR2 YYEEEE. The CDR3 here is CASSVTDTQYF. CDR3 DNA sequence: TGTGCCAGCAGCGTTACAGATACGCAGTATTTT.

V usage is TRBV4-1 and J usage is TRBJ2-3; D remains ambiguous. Between the trimmed V and J ends, which lost 2 bases and 2 bases, there was a span of 5 bases. The CDR3 runs 13 residues. Germline CDR1 and CDR2: MGHRA and YSYEKL. This chain's CDR3 is CASSQLTTDTQYF. In nucleotides, the CDR3 is TGCGCCAGCAGCCAACTAACCACAGATACGCAGTATTTT.

This clone appeared a single time. V and J are TRBV7-2 and TRBJ2-1; 7 bases match TRBD1. This CDR3 region has 15 residues. V was pared by 0 bases and J by 4 bases, with 3 bases of the junction left unmatched. Looked up from germline, CDR1 is SGHTA and CDR2 is FQGNSA. CDR3: CASSLAQGRYNEQFF. DNA for the CDR3: TGTGCCAGCAGCTTAGCACAGGGGAGATACAATGAGCAGTTCTTC.

This clone was seen only once. V and J are TRBV4-3 and TRBJ2-2; D unclear. The CDR3 runs to 15 residues. Germline CDR1 reads LGHNA; CDR2 reads YSLEER. Trimming cost V 6 bases and J 1 base, with 12 bases left between them. The chain's CDR3 is CASRASSGNTGELFF. In DNA, the CDR3 is TGCGCCAGCAGAGCAAGCTCAGGGAACACCGGGGAGCTGTTTTTT.

This clone was seen a handful of times. Other DNA sequences from this sample encode an identical CDR3 as well. The chain is built from TRBV6-5 and TRBJ1-1; 7 bases agree with TRBD1. Per germline, CDR1 MNHEY and CDR2 SVGAGI. Trimming removed 0 bases from V and 5 bases from J; junction bases left unmatched: 0. This CDR3 spans 13 amino acids. The CDR3 reads CASSYSGQTEAFF. The CDR3 region has the DNA TGTGCCAGCAGTTACTCGGGACAGACTGAAGCTTTCTTT.

The rearrangement joins TRBV29-1 to TRBJ2-1; no reliable D call. Germline CDR1 SQVTM, CDR2 ANQGSEA. The V and J ends lost 7 bases and 1 base respectively, with 14 bases between them. The CDR3 extends over 14 amino acids. The chain's CDR3 is CSARPPNSYNEQFF. DNA of the CDR3: TGCAGCGCTCGGCCCCCAAATTCCTACAATGAGCAGTTCTTC.

This sequence joins TRBV7-9 and TRBJ2-1, with 8 bases identical to TRBD1. Germline V gene sequence: CDR1 SEHNR, CDR2 FQNEAQ (reference sequence). The trim removed 4 bases at V and 3 bases at J, leaving 5 bases unmatched. The CDR3 loop spans 15 amino acids. CDR3 nucleotide sequence: TGTGCCAGCAGCTGGAGACAGGGGCACTACAATGAGCAGTTCTTC. Translating gives CASSWRQGHYNEQFF.

CDR3 residues: CATSRDRLQGYEQYF. For the CDR3, the DNA is TGTGCCACCAGCAGAGATCGTTTACAGGGTTACGAGCAGTACTTC. J is TRBJ2-7 and V is TRBV15, with D perhaps TRBD1 (6 bases). Germline V gene sequence: CDR1 LNHNV, CDR2 YYDKDF (reference sequence). V dropped 0 bases and J dropped 4 bases, with 13 bases sitting between them. This CDR3 spans 15 amino acids.

The rearrangement uses TRBV4-1 and TRBJ1-1; TRBD1 matches at 7 bases. The germline V gene encodes CDR1 MGHRA and CDR2 YSYEKL. Germline trimming cut 1 base from V and 7 bases from J; bases unmatched to any gene: 6. There are 14 residues in the CDR3. CDR3 residues: CASSQVRGGVEAFF. Written as DNA, the CDR3 is TGCGCCAGCAGCCAAGTCAGGGGGGGTGTTGAAGCTTTCTTT.

The chain recombines TRBV6-6 with TRBJ2-7, with D perhaps matching TRBD2 (6 bases). Germline CDR1 reads MNHNY; CDR2 reads SVGAGI (reference sequence). Trimming removed 6 bases from V and 2 bases from J, with 14 bases in between. CDR3 length: 14 amino acids. The CDR3 nucleotides read TGTGCCAGCAGAAGGCGGGGTATTACCTACGAGCAGTACTTC. Translating it yields CASRRRGITYEQYF.

Concerning this clone: This may come from a read error, since a much larger clone is one base off. At the DNA level, this CDR3 is encoded by other sequences in the same sample as well. The chain uses TRBV28 and TRBJ2-7; D call uncertain. Between the trimmed V and J ends, which lost 6 bases and 2 bases, there was a span of 5 bases. The germline gives CDR1 MDHEN, CDR2 SYDVKM. The CDR3 sequence is 11 residues long. CDR3 in DNA: TGTGCCAGCAGCGCCCCCTACGAGCAGTACTTC. This codes for CASSAPYEQYF.

This sequence joins TRBV28 and TRBJ2-7; D may match TRBD1 or TRBD2 (5 bases each). Germline CDR1 MDHEN, CDR2 SYDVKM. V gave up 5 bases and J gave up 2 bases, with 16 bases separating them. This CDR3 is built from 15 residues. The CDR3 DNA reads as TGTGCCAGCAGTGGGAAAGGGACGGTACCCTACGAGCAGTACTTC. Translated: CASSGKGTVPYEQYF.

The rearrangement uses TRBV27 and TRBJ2-5; D possibly corresponds to TRBD1 (6 bases). In germline, CDR1 is MNHEY, CDR2 SMNVEV (reference sequence). This CDR3 is 14 amino acids long. Trimming took 4 bases from V and 5 from J, leaving 14 bases between them. CDR3 coding DNA: TGTGCCAGCAGTTCTATAGGGGGAGTGGAGACCCAGTACTTC. The encoded protein is CASSSIGGVETQYF.

The rearrangement uses TRBV4-3 and TRBJ2-1, with 8 bases aligning to TRBD2. This CDR3 contains 17 residues. J gave up 5 bases and V 0 bases, and 9 bases lay outside the gene matches. Per the germline V gene, CDR1 is LGHNA and CDR2 is YSLEER. The CDR3 reads CASSQDRTSGQNNEQFF. The CDR3 nucleotides read TGCGCCAGCAGCCAAGATCGTACTAGCGGTCAGAACAATGAGCAGTTCTTC.

At least ten counts were recorded for this clone. The rearrangement links TRBV11-2 to TRBJ2-1; tentatively, D is TRBD1 (6 bases). This CDR3 has 13 amino acids. In germline, CDR1 is SGHAT, CDR2 FQNNGV. Trimming pared 5 bases from V and 5 bases from J, leaving 10 bases between. DNA for the CDR3: TGTGCCAGCAGCCCAGCAGGGGACAATGAGCAGTTCTTC. This translates into CASSPAGDNEQFF.

The V call is TRBV10-3, the J call TRBJ2-3; the D is unclear. V was trimmed by 11 bases and J by 8 bases, leaving 17 bases between them. The CDR3 has 12 residues. CDR1 and CDR2 (germline): ENHRY, SYGVKD. The CDR3 region has the DNA TGTGCCCTCCGGTCGCAGGAAGGTACGCAGTATTTT. Translation: CALRSQEGTQYF.

About this clone itself: Other DNA variants within this sample encode the same CDR3. The chain joins TRBV28 to TRBJ1-1; D possibly corresponds to TRBD1 (5 bases). Germline CDR1 is MDHEN and CDR2 is SYDVKM. The CDR3 runs to 14 residues. V lost 3 bases and J 2 bases, leaving 10 bases between the germline ends. The CDR3, as DNA: TGTGCCAGCAGTTTCGGGCAGGGTAACACTGAAGCTTTCTTT. Its protein product is CASSFGQGNTEAFF.

The chain couples TRBV28 to TRBJ1-2; 7 nucleotides line up with TRBD1. Germline CDR1 reads MDHEN; CDR2 reads SYDVKM. There are 14 residues in the CDR3. Germline trimming cut 5 bases from V and 6 bases from J; bases unmatched to any gene: 9. For the CDR3, the DNA is TGTGCCAGCAGTCCAACAGGGGTAGGAAATGGCTACACCTTC. It specifies CASSPTGVGNGYTF.

In the case of this clone: An end of the junction differs from the germline gene, which may be a read error. The same CDR3 also results from other DNA sequences found in this sample. The rearrangement uses TRBV30 and TRBJ1-1; D is undetermined. The CDR3 contains 12 residues. Germline V gene data show CDR1 as GTSNPN and CDR2 as SVGIG (reference sequence). The CDR3 DNA sequence: TGTGCCTGCCAGGAGCAGAACACTGAAGCCTTCTTT. Translation: CACQEQNTEAFF.

The V gene is TRBV20-1, the J gene TRBJ1-2, with TRBD1 matching 8 bases. V lost 6 bases to trimming and J lost 7 bases; unmatched junction nucleotides: 4. CDR1 and CDR2 from the germline V gene are DFQATT and SNEGSKA (reference sequence). This CDR3 is built from 11 residues. In DNA form, the CDR3 reads TGCAGTGCCAGGACAGGGCTTGGCTACACCTTC. It is translated as CSARTGLGYTF.

The chain links TRBV27 to TRBJ1-5; D not resolved. The ends were cut back, 2 bases at V and 2 bases at J, with 13 bases in the middle. The CDR3 length is 16 residues. From germline, CDR1 is MNHEY and CDR2 SMNVEV (reference sequence). The CDR3 here is CASSLQWDDGNQPQHF. CDR3 sequence (DNA): TGTGCCAGCAGTTTACAGTGGGATGATGGCAATCAGCCCCAGCATTTT.

The chain links TRBV10-3 to TRBJ2-7; no clear D gene. Germline assignment: CDR1 ENHRY and CDR2 SYGVKD. The CDR3 spans 11 residues. V lost 3 bases and J 5 bases, leaving 5 bases between the germline ends. CDR3 in amino acids: CAISDDHEQYF. The DNA of the CDR3 is TGTGCCATCAGTGACGACCACGAGCAGTACTTC.

This chain links TRBV9 with TRBJ1-3, with a possible D match to TRBD1 (6 bases). CDR3 length: 14 amino acids. V was clipped by 3 bases and J by 6 bases, with 13 bases between them. Germline V lookup: CDR1 SGDLS, CDR2 YYNGEE. The CDR3 sequence: CASSAGTLPNTIYF. Written as DNA, the CDR3 is TGTGCCAGCAGCGCGGGGACACTTCCAAACACCATATATTTT.

The chain uses TRBV6-1 and TRBJ2-7, with 8 bases lining up with TRBD2. Germline V lookup: CDR1 MNHNS, CDR2 SASEGT. The junction had 9 bases not matched to a gene; V was cut back by 6 bases and J by 2 bases. The CDR3 runs 15 residues. This CDR3 is CASRDLRSGAYEQYF. CDR3 sequence (DNA): TGTGCCAGCAGGGATTTGCGTAGCGGGGCCTACGAGCAGTACTTC.

The chain carries TRBV6-6 and TRBJ2-1; weak D call: TRBD2 (7 bases). The length of the CDR3 is 16 residues. Germline lookup yields CDR1 MNHNY and CDR2 SVGAGI (reference sequence). V lost 2 bases, J lost 7 bases, and 18 bases lay in between. CDR3 nucleotide sequence: TGTGCCAGCAGTTACGGGTTGGGGGGGGCGAGGAATGAGCAGTTCTTC. Its translation is CASSYGLGGARNEQFF.

CDR3 in amino acids: CASRLTGALYAPLHF. The CDR3 region has the DNA TGTGCCAGCAGACTGACAGGGGCCCTTTATGCACCCCTCCACTTT. J is TRBJ1-6 and V is TRBV28; the match to TRBD1 covers 8 bases. This CDR3 has 15 residues. The V segment lost 6 bases and the J segment 11 bases; nucleotides outside the gene matches: 12. Germline CDR1 MDHEN, CDR2 SYDVKM.

This clone has a single count. The chain couples TRBV2 to TRBJ1-1, with D perhaps matching TRBD1 (5 bases). The CDR3 extends over 16 amino acids. Deletions cut 5 bases from V and 0 bases from J, with 16 bases between. Germline-derived CDR1 and CDR2 are SNHLY and FYNNEI. The chain's CDR3 is CASSPSGGEMNTEAFF. The DNA of the CDR3 is TGTGCCAGCAGTCCAAGCGGGGGGGAAATGAACACTGAAGCTTTCTTT. Full variable domain (rest looked up from reference TRBV2 and TRBJ1-1): EPEVTQTPSHQVTQMGQEVILRCVPISNHLYFYWYRQILGQKVEFLVSFYNNEISEKSEIFDDQFSVERPDGSNFTLKIRSTKLEDSAMYFCASSPSGGEMNTEAFFGQGTRLTVV.

This chain joins TRBV7-9 and TRBJ1-2; 10 bases align to TRBD1. CDR1 is SEHNR and CDR2 is FQNEAQ in the germline V gene (reference sequence). CDR3 size: 16 residues. V lost 5 bases to trimming and J lost 8 bases; unmatched junction nucleotides: 14. The CDR3 nucleotides are TGTGCCAGCAGCCCTCCGGGACAGGGGCCGGGCGGGGGCTACACCTTC. Translating gives CASSPPGQGPGGGYTF.

The table lists this clone with a count of one. The chain employs TRBV7-9 and TRBJ1-2; D ambiguous. Germline V lookup: CDR1 SEHNR, CDR2 FQNEAQ (reference sequence). The CDR3 length is 13 residues. Trimming removed 1 base from V and 3 bases from J, with 6 bases in between. The CDR3 DNA follows: TGTGCCAGCAGCTTAGAGGATTACTATGGCTACACCTTC. Translated, it gives CASSLEDYYGYTF.

In nucleotides, the CDR3 is TGTGCCAGCAGTTACTCTCTCCTAGGCCACGAGCAGTACTTC. This translates into CASSYSLLGHEQYF. The chain joins TRBV6-5 to TRBJ2-7; D remains unclear. The V and J ends lost 0 bases and 5 bases respectively, with 11 bases between them. Germline CDR1 and CDR2: MNHEY and SVGAGI. The CDR3 is 14 amino acids.

This clone was seen just once. V gene TRBV6-1 combines with J gene TRBJ2-3; D is perhaps TRBD2 (7 bases). In germline, CDR1 is MNHNS, CDR2 SASEGT. The CDR3 is made up of 13 amino acids. V lost 6 bases, J lost 6 bases, and 13 bases lay in between. For the CDR3, the DNA is TGTGCCAGCAGGGGGGGGGCGATGGATACGCAGTATTTT. Translating it yields CASRGGAMDTQYF.

On this clone: The sample contains more than one DNA sequence encoding this CDR3. The rearrangement uses TRBV4-3 and TRBJ2-5, with unresolved D. Trimming took off 0 bases at V and 3 bases at J, with 5 bases between the two ends. The CDR3 is made up of 13 amino acids. Germline CDR1 reads LGHNA; CDR2 reads YSLEER. CDR3 nucleotide sequence: TGCGCCAGCAGCCAAGACCCGGAAGAGACCCAGTACTTC. This sequence encodes CASSQDPEETQYF.